Described below is a single T cell receptor (beta chain) sequence and its context. Its antigen is not yet known. No much larger clone is present one base from it, and per-base qualities are unavailable. The immunoSEQ Assay, a bias-controlled multiplex PCR, was used to amplify TCRbeta CDR3 regions from genomic DNA. The authors' analysis ran thus. The number of nucleated cells in each sample was estimated by amplification of reference gene primers within the assay. To quantify the absolute abundance of each unique TCRbeta CDR3 rearrangement, sequence reads were collapsed and filtered. For each sample, productive Simpson clonality was calculated as the square root of Simpson's diversity index over productive rearrangements. The source is immuneACCESS, and TCRdb retained only in-frame sequences with V and J called. Part of the clones is not carried over; for the studies checked, unresolved V genes explain less than half of this, and the remainder is unexplained. V and J calls and clone size are as listed in that table; D and trimming were resolved from the DNA. The sample records about 220,000 clones, roughly 75% of which are singletons. In total, the top ten clones hold 5.5% to 8.5% of the sample.

The sample belongs to a study of blood T cell repertoires in COVID-19 (TCRdb year 2020). Context from the whole study: The collaborator samples originated in the United States, Italy and Spain and spanned the acute and convalescent phases of COVID-19. A freely available public database, intended as a resource for researchers studying the immune response to SARS-CoV-2, is where the repertoires were released. Deeply sampled blood TCRbeta repertoires from subjects exposed to, actively infected with, or recovered from COVID-19 were included in the dataset. The samples were drawn from the first 160 participants of the ongoing ImmuneRACE study and from 950 to 1,500 subjects provided by 6 global collaborators. Where available, HLA class I and class II types were obtained from metadata supplied by the sample provider rather than from assay-based typing. The material from the prospective study consisted of cDNA or gDNA derived from T cells, B-cell-depleted T cells, or PBMCs. The sample metadata nearly always contained a de-identified subject ID, COVID-19 status, age in years and sex.

Each collaborating institution followed its own protocols to collect whole blood in K2EDTA tubes. For TCRbeta analysis, collaborators shipped samples as frozen whole blood, isolated PBMCs, or DNA extracted from either of those sample types. Study-level results and caveats: Clinical and demographic metadata were provided uncurated, with the amount varying by source and participant.

Input material: peripheral blood. The TCR sequence derives from a woman in her seventies with acute or convalescent COVID-19.

The DNA sequence is given as TGTGCCAGCAGTTTCCCGGGACAGGGGTTCAATGAGCAGTTCTTC. This encodes CASSFPGQGFNEQFF. The rearrangement joined TRBV6-5 to TRBJ2-1; 10 junctional bases match TRBD1. From the cysteine up to the phenylalanine, the CDR3 has a length of 15 residues. Only the CDR3 DNA is retained, 45 bases long and in frame from the first base. Taken from the germline V gene, the CDR1 and CDR2 loops are MNHEY and SVGAGI. V is pruned by 4 bases and J by 6 bases, leaving 6 bases of the junction without a gene match.